This T cell receptor beta chain was captured in a study of blood T cell repertoires in COVID-19. Here immunoSEQ multiplex PCR was the method, and the copy in TCRdb shows in-frame clones only, minus some. Of a few hundred thousand clones in the sample, around 88% are singletons; the top ten hold approximately 1.8%. Trimming took 4 bases from V and 4 from J; bases not matched to a gene: 8. The CDR3 sequence is 15 residues long. Looked up from germline, CDR1 is ENHRY and CDR2 is SYGVKD. The chain uses TRBV10-3 and TRBJ1-1, with TRBD1 matching 8 bases. The source of this sequence is a woman in her 30s with COVID-19, enrolled during active disease. Sequences were obtained from peripheral blood. The CDR3 loop is CAISGGTGDGTEAFF. The CDR3 bases are TGTGCCATCAGTGGTGGGACAGGCGACGGCACTGAAGCTTTCTTT.